This T cell receptor (beta chain) was sequenced for a study of tumor-infiltrating lymphocytes in oesophageal squamous cell carcinoma. In this sample, this clonotype turned up many times. Using its own MiXCR run on the PCR reads, TCRdb lists one record per CDR3 protein. This sample has about 12,000 distinct CDR3 sequences, with around 50% found just once. In germline, CDR1 is SEHNR, CDR2 FQNEAQ (reference sequence). The CDR3 has 14 amino acids. The germline V and J ends were trimmed by 1 base and 5 bases, with 12 bases remaining between them. The sequence was collected from a female donor with esophageal squamous cell carcinoma. The genes are TRBV7-9 and TRBJ2-7, with D unresolved. Sequenced material: esophageal tumor tissue. The CDR3 spells CASSLGLTPDEQYF. CDR3 sequence (DNA): TGTGCCAGCAGCTTAGGGCTCACCCCGGACGAGCAGTACTTC.